This T cell receptor (beta chain) came from a study of cytomegalovirus exposure and HLA in healthy donors. Study context: The 120 or so validation repertoires, a later analysis reported, used the same platform as the approximately 700 first-cohort repertoires. Broader study findings: The study designated 150 or so TCR beta chains cytomegalovirus-associated.

Trimming took 3 bases from V and 0 from J; bases not matched to a gene: 1. Germline CDR1 WNHNN, CDR2 SYGVQD (reference sequence). This CDR3 region has 15 residues. The method was immunoSEQ multiplex PCR; TCRdb's version includes in-frame clones alone and lacks a portion of them. Of around 150,000 clones listed, approximately 88% are singletons. As concerns this clone: The antigen is undetermined.

The source material was PBMCs. The clonotype was recovered from a man aged 25 to 40 in good health and CMV-seropositive. The chain joins TRBV10-1 to TRBJ2-2; 7 positions match TRBD1. Here the CDR3 DNA reads TGCGCCAGCAGTGAAGGGACAGCGAACACCGGGGAGCTGTTTTTT. This translates into CASSEGTANTGELFF.